This entry is about one T cell receptor (beta chain). With 6 bases removed from V and 7 bases from J, the gap between germline ends came to 12 bases. Germline CDR1 MNHEY, CDR2 SMNVEV (reference sequence). The CDR3 extends over 12 amino acids. Authors' data handling: The authors estimated nucleated cell counts from reference gene primer amplification. The table came from immunoSEQ multiplex PCR; TCRdb's copy has only in-frame clones and leaves some out. V and J calls and clone size are as listed in that table; D and trimming were resolved from the DNA. The data contain around 110,000 clones, about 81% of them singletons. This entry is derived from a study of blood T cell repertoires in COVID-19. Overall study: Acute and convalescent COVID-19 samples came from the United States, Italy and Spain. PBMCs, B-cell-depleted T cells, or T cells were the source of the cDNA or gDNA that made up the material.

The chain couples TRBV27 to TRBJ1-2, with a tentative D call TRBD1 (6 bases). The sample consisted of peripheral blood. The clonotype originates from an older man with acute or convalescent COVID-19. The CDR3 DNA sequence: TGTGCCAGCAGAGGACAGCGGCTTGGCTACACCTTC. Amino acids: CASRGQRLGYTF.